This T cell receptor (beta chain) originates from a study of beta chain features in type 1 diabetes. Study findings and constraints: Resolution of whether HLA type affects TCRB rearrangement was not achieved here. A closer apparent resemblance between naive, central memory and Treg TCRB repertoires was seen in patients than in healthy donors. PCR could preferentially amplify shorter templates, alike in patients and controls.

This clone was observed a handful of times. What it binds is unknown. The J segment lost 1 base and the V segment lost 5 bases, leaving 6 bases of the junction unmatched. This CDR3 contains 16 residues. Per germline, CDR1 PRHDT and CDR2 FYEKMQ (reference sequence). As every portion of the isolated RNA was reverse transcribed, the sequencing read expressed TCRB transcripts. The method was immunoSEQ multiplex PCR; TCRdb's version includes in-frame clones alone and lacks a portion of them. This table holds under 200,000 clones, about 7.3% found once. This sequence originates from a man aged 18 to 30 in good health. Sequenced material: central memory CD4+ T cells from blood. The rearrangement links TRBV13 to TRBJ1-1, with 11 positions matching TRBD1. CDR3 coding DNA: TGTGCCAGCAGCCGAGGGACAGGGGGATGGAACACTGAAGCTTTCTTT. As protein: CASSRGTGGWNTEAFF.